The 28 T cell receptor beta chains below all came from one sample that was sequenced in a study of regulatory T cells in long-lasting Graves disease. For TCR beta, libraries came from iRepertoire HTBI primers and Arm-PCR of CDR3 regions. TCRdb itself ran the multiplex PCR reads through MiXCR, one entry per CDR3 protein. The sample lists approximately 300,000 distinct CDR3 sequences; 15% to 20% were seen once. Time point noted: newly diagnosed GD, antithyroid drugs for less than 3 months. From PBMCs, RNA was extracted and then used to make the TCR library. Sequencing used peripheral blood mononuclear cells (PBMCs), obtained at new diagnosis, from a patient treated with antithyroid drugs. Every receptor here comes from a female donor with Graves disease.

About this clonotype: A far larger clone is off by one base, so a read error is likely. The missing conserved phenylalanine or tryptophan at the end of this CDR3 makes a read error likely. This chain links TRBV7-2 with TRBJ2-1, with 12 bases identical to TRBD2. Looked up from germline, CDR1 is SGHTA and CDR2 is FQGNSA. The V and J ends lost 5 bases and 6 bases, in that order; junction bases with no gene match: 11. The CDR3 is 17 residues long. The CDR3 spells CASSGTSGPSYPNEQFC. CDR3 DNA: TGTGCCAGCAGCGGGACTAGCGGGCCATCCTACCCCAATGAGCAGTTCTGC.

There are many counts of this clonotype. The chain combines TRBV7-2 with TRBJ2-2; 7 bases match TRBD2. The ends lost 5 bases at V and 6 bases at J; junction bases unmatched: 15. Germline loops: CDR1 SGHTA, CDR2 FQGNSA. The CDR3 consists of 17 residues. CDR3 residues: CASSPWASGIVAGELFF. The CDR3 DNA follows: TGTGCCAGCAGCCCCTGGGCCAGCGGGATTGTGGCCGGGGAGCTGTTTTTT.

This clonotype was counted ten times or more. The chain joins TRBV28 to TRBJ2-7; D gene uncertain. Germline CDR1 is MDHEN and CDR2 is SYDVKM. The germline V and J ends were trimmed by 5 bases and 9 bases, with 14 bases remaining between them. The CDR3 length is 12 residues. The CDR3 DNA reads as TGTGCCAGCAGTCCTTTCCTGGCAGGGCAGTACTTC. Its translation: CASSPFLAGQYF.

V and J are TRBV20-1 and TRBJ2-1; D might be TRBD1 (6 bases). The CDR3 consists of 15 residues. V lost 3 bases to trimming and J lost 7 bases, with 19 bases between them. Germline CDR1 reads DFQATT; CDR2 reads SNEGSKA (reference sequence). The CDR3 region has the DNA TGCAGTGCTAGTTCCACAGGGCGTATGAGTAATGAGCAGTTCTTC. Protein: CSASSTGRMSNEQFF.

This clonotype was recorded at least ten times. This chain links TRBV28 with TRBJ2-7; no reliable D call. The CDR3 loop spans 12 amino acids. V lost 2 bases to trimming and J lost 5 bases, with 7 bases between them. From germline, CDR1 is MDHEN and CDR2 SYDVKM. The CDR3 region has the DNA TGTGCCAGCAGTTTAAAGGGCCACGAGCAGTACTTC. Protein product: CASSLKGHEQYF.

This clonotype appeared many times. The V and J genes are TRBV20-1 and TRBJ1-6, with D maybe TRBD1 (6 bases). This CDR3 is 17 amino acids long. Trimming removed 0 bases at V and 3 bases at J, with 15 bases between. Looked up from germline, CDR1 is DFQATT and CDR2 is SNEGSKA (reference sequence). This CDR3 is CSAREATGSFYNSPLHF. Written as DNA, the CDR3 is TGCAGTGCTAGAGAAGCGACAGGCAGTTTCTATAATTCACCCCTCCACTTT.

This clonotype was seen ten or more times. V is TRBV27 and J is TRBJ1-1, with a possible D match to TRBD1 (6 bases). Germline V gene sequence: CDR1 MNHEY, CDR2 SMNVEV (reference sequence). The V gene lost 5 bases and the J gene lost 10 bases, with 23 bases spanning the gap. The CDR3 extends over 15 amino acids. CDR3 bases: TGTGCCAGCAGTATACGGGGACAACCCTTGAGGGTAGCTTTCTTT. Encoded protein: CASSIRGQPLRVAFF.

This clonotype was observed at least ten times. This chain uses TRBV12-3 or TRBV12-4 with TRBJ2-5; D gene unclear. V lost 6 bases and J lost 0, with 8 bases in between. The CDR3 loop spans 13 amino acids. CDR3 coding DNA: TGTGCCAGCAGACCGACACACCAAGAGACCCAGTACTTC. Its protein product is CASRPTHQETQYF.

Turning to this clonotype: This likely traces to a read error, being one base from a far larger clone. In DNA form, the CDR3 reads TGTGCCAGCATCCATGGACAGGGGTACGAGCAGTACTTC. This translates into CASIHGQGYEQYF. The chain couples TRBV6-4 to TRBJ2-7; 9 bases match TRBD1. With 7 bases clipped from V and 4 bases from J, the junction kept 5 bases outside the gene matches. The CDR3 consists of 13 residues. Germline CDR1 and CDR2: MRHNA and SNTAGT.

In its sample, this clonotype was seen many times. The chain uses TRBV30 and TRBJ2-7; TRBD2 agrees at 10 bases. V gave up 0 bases and J gave up 6 bases; unmatched junction bases: 5. CDR1 and CDR2 from the germline V gene are GTSNPN and SVGIG (reference sequence). The length of the CDR3 is 14 residues. CDR3 bases: TGTGCCTGGAGTGTCGGGCTAGCGGGAGTCGAGCAGTACTTC. Translation: CAWSVGLAGVEQYF.

There are many counts of this clonotype. The chain couples TRBV2 to TRBJ2-1; D is tentatively TRBD1 or TRBD2 (6 bases each). The DNA end is a closer match to TRBJ2-5, so the J assignment may be wrong. The V gene's germline CDR1 is SNHLY and CDR2 FYNNEI. CDR3 length equals 14 residues. The CDR3, as DNA: TGTGCCAGCAGCCCCGGGGGCAGGGCTGAGACCCAGTACTTC. Translation: CASSPGGRAETQYF.

This clonotype was found many times. The chain is built from TRBV20-1 and TRBJ2-3; 8 positions agree with TRBD2. The junction had 13 bases not matched to a gene; V was cut back by 6 bases and J by 5 bases. The CDR3 is made up of 15 amino acids. Germline values: CDR1 DFQATT, CDR2 SNEGSKA (reference sequence). CDR3 protein: CSAAGTRSRGDTQYF. DNA of the CDR3: TGCAGTGCAGCCGGGACTAGAAGCAGGGGAGATACGCAGTATTTT.

This clonotype was observed at least ten times. This sequence joins TRBV25-1 and TRBJ2-1, with 13 bases identical to TRBD2. This CDR3 has 15 residues. With 4 bases clipped from V and 6 bases from J, the junction kept 3 bases outside the gene matches. The germline V gene has CDR1 MGHDK and CDR2 SYGVNS. CDR3 sequence (DNA): TGTGCCAGCAGTGCCCGGACTAGCGGGAGCAATGAGCAGTTCTTC. Translating gives CASSARTSGSNEQFF.

The chain links TRBV18 to TRBJ1-1; 7 positions agree with TRBD1. Germline CDR1 and CDR2: KGHSH and LQKENI. There are 16 residues in the CDR3. V was clipped by 0 bases and J by 1 base; unmatched bases: 5. CDR3 sequence (DNA): TGTGCCAGCTCACCACCCTTGACAGGGACGAACACTGAAGCTTTCTTT. It encodes CASSPPLTGTNTEAFF.

This clonotype was seen a few times. The chain links TRBV5-4 to TRBJ1-2, with D perhaps matching TRBD1 (5 bases). V lost 2 bases, J lost 8 bases, and 7 bases lay in between. This CDR3 contains 11 residues. Germline loops: CDR1 SGHNT, CDR2 YYREEE (reference sequence). CDR3 region: CASSFRDGYTF. The CDR3 nucleotides are TGTGCCAGCAGCTTCCGGGACGGCTACACCTTC.

This clonotype was counted at least ten times. The chain links TRBV2 to TRBJ1-2, with D perhaps matching TRBD1 (5 bases). CDR3 length: 12 residues. Germline values: CDR1 SNHLY, CDR2 FYNNEI. V lost 4 bases and J lost 8, with 11 bases in between. CDR3 sequence reads: CASSVDILGYTF. The CDR3 DNA reads as TGTGCCAGCAGTGTGGACATCTTGGGCTACACCTTC. The full variable domain, rest sourced from reference TRBV2 and TRBJ1-2, is EPEVTQTPSHQVTQMGQEVILRCVPISNHLYFYWYRQILGQKVEFLVSFYNNEISEKSEIFDDQFSVERPDGSNFTLKIRSTKLEDSAMYFCASSVDILGYTFGSGTRLTVV.

At least ten counts were recorded for this clonotype. This chain uses TRBV2 with TRBJ2-6, with D maybe TRBD1 (6 bases). The CDR3 consists of 16 residues. V gave up 6 bases and J gave up 3 bases, with 15 bases separating them. The germline V gene encodes CDR1 SNHLY and CDR2 FYNNEI. This chain's CDR3 is CASSGQGLDGANVLTF. The CDR3 DNA follows: TGTGCCAGCAGCGGGCAGGGGCTGGATGGGGCCAACGTCCTGACTTTC. The whole variable domain, remainder taken from reference TRBV2 and TRBJ2-6, is EPEVTQTPSHQVTQMGQEVILRCVPISNHLYFYWYRQILGQKVEFLVSFYNNEISEKSEIFDDQFSVERPDGSNFTLKIRSTKLEDSAMYFCASSGQGLDGANVLTFGAGSRLTVL.

This clonotype occurred many times. This rearrangement joins TRBV7-9 to TRBJ1-1, with D perhaps matching TRBD1 (5 bases). The V end was cut by 4 bases, the J end by 4 bases, with 10 bases between. CDR1 is SEHNR, CDR2 FQNEAQ, per germline (reference sequence). The CDR3 extends over 13 amino acids. The CDR3 here is CASSSLGGTEAFF. Here the CDR3 DNA reads TGTGCCAGCAGCTCGTTGGGGGGCACTGAAGCTTTCTTT. Together with reference TRBV7-9 and TRBJ1-1, the CDR3 gives the full variable domain: DTGVSQNPRHKITKRGQNVTFRCDPISEHNRLYWYRQTLGQGPEFLTYFQNEAQLEKSRLLSDRFSAERPKGSFSTLEIQRTEQGDSAMYLCASSSLGGTEAFFGQGTRLTVV.

In its sample, this clonotype was seen many times. This chain links TRBV20-1 with TRBJ2-1, with 9 bases matching TRBD2. V trimming: 5 bases; J trimming: 9 bases; junction bases outside the gene matches: 2. The CDR3 runs to 11 residues. Germline values: CDR1 DFQATT, CDR2 SNEGSKA (reference sequence). In DNA form, the CDR3 reads TGCAGTGCTCTTAGCGGGAGTGAGCAGTTCTTC. It encodes CSALSGSEQFF.

This clonotype was counted only a few times. The gene calls are TRBV4-2 and TRBJ2-3; 8 bases are shared with TRBD2. The CDR3 covers 15 residues. Germline-derived CDR1 and CDR2 are LGHNA and YNFKEQ. V gave up 4 bases and J gave up 2 bases; unmatched junction bases: 5. The DNA of the CDR3 is TGTGCCAGCAGCCTCGGTAGCGGGACCACAGATACGCAGTATTTT. Its protein product is CASSLGSGTTDTQYF.

The chain carries TRBV6-4 and TRBJ1-1; D call uncertain. V dropped 4 bases and J dropped 0 bases, with 6 bases sitting between them. The V gene's germline CDR1 is MRHNA and CDR2 SNTAGT. This CDR3 is 13 amino acids long. This chain's CDR3 is CASSAEVNTEAFF. DNA for the CDR3: TGTGCCAGCAGTGCAGAAGTGAACACTGAAGCTTTCTTT.

The genes are TRBV28 and TRBJ1-6; D is undetermined. Trimming took off 7 bases at V and 3 bases at J, with 10 bases between the two ends. The CDR3 covers 14 residues. The germline V gene encodes CDR1 MDHEN and CDR2 SYDVKM. CDR3 loop: CASISEIYNSPLHF. CDR3 DNA: TGTGCCAGCATATCGGAAATCTATAATTCACCCCTCCACTTT.

This clonotype was seen at least ten times. V gene TRBV6-1 combines with J gene TRBJ2-7; 8 nucleotides match TRBD2. There are 15 residues in the CDR3. Trimming at V came to 7 bases and at J to 6 bases, leaving 14 bases not matched to a gene. Germline V gene data show CDR1 as MNHNS and CDR2 as SASEGT. The CDR3 DNA is TGTGCCAGCAATCGGTTAGCGGGGTTTCAGGCCGAGCAGTACTTC. Encoded protein: CASNRLAGFQAEQYF.

The genes are TRBV10-3 and TRBJ2-7; no reliable D call. Germline CDR1 is ENHRY and CDR2 is SYGVKD. V lost 0 bases and J 0 bases, leaving 12 bases between the germline ends. There are 16 residues in the CDR3. The chain's CDR3 is CAISESAVFSSYEQYF. CDR3 nucleotides: TGTGCCATCAGTGAGTCTGCAGTCTTTAGCTCCTACGAGCAGTACTTC.

This clonotype came up a few times. The rearrangement uses TRBV10-2 and TRBJ2-1, with D hard to call. Germline V CDR1 and CDR2: WSHSY, SAAADI. V lost 6 bases and J 4 bases, leaving 7 bases between the germline ends. The length of the CDR3 is 12 residues. CDR3: CASRTGYNEQFF. CDR3 bases: TGCGCCAGCAGGACCGGGTACAATGAGCAGTTCTTC.

This clonotype has a count of ten or more. This chain's CDR3 is CASSINPGTGWNQPQHF. CDR3 sequence (DNA): TGTGCCAGTAGTATAAACCCCGGGACAGGGTGGAATCAGCCCCAGCATTTT. V is TRBV19 and J is TRBJ1-5; 9 bases are shared with TRBD1. The CDR3 has 17 residues. Unmatched junction bases numbered 9, after V lost 2 bases and J lost 4 bases. CDR1 and CDR2 (germline): LNHDA, SQIVND (reference sequence).

Ten or more counts support this clonotype. V and J are TRBV5-1 and TRBJ2-1; 7 bases map to TRBD2. The trim removed 0 bases at V and 9 bases at J, leaving 12 bases unmatched. This CDR3 contains 16 residues. Germline CDR1 and CDR2: SGHRS and YFSETQ. CDR3 region: CASSLGGVWTRSEQFF. As DNA, the CDR3 is TGCGCCAGCAGCTTGGGGGGGGTATGGACTAGAAGTGAGCAGTTCTTC. The complete variable domain, with remaining parts taken from reference TRBV5-1 and TRBJ2-1, reads KAGVTQTPRYLIKTRGQQVTLSCSPISGHRSVSWYQQTPGQGLQFLFEYFSETQRNKGNFPGRFSGRQFSNSRSEMNVSTLELGDSALYLCASSLGGVWTRSEQFFGPGTRLTVL.

The V and J genes are TRBV11-1 and TRBJ2-7; perhaps TRBD1 as D (6 bases). Germline CDR1 reads SGHAT; CDR2 reads FQDESV (reference sequence). V was clipped by 3 bases and J by 7 bases, with 10 bases between them. CDR3 length: 12 amino acids. CDR3 sequence (DNA): TGTGCCAGCAGCTTTGGGGGCAATGAGCAGTACTTC. Amino acid sequence: CASSFGGNEQYF.